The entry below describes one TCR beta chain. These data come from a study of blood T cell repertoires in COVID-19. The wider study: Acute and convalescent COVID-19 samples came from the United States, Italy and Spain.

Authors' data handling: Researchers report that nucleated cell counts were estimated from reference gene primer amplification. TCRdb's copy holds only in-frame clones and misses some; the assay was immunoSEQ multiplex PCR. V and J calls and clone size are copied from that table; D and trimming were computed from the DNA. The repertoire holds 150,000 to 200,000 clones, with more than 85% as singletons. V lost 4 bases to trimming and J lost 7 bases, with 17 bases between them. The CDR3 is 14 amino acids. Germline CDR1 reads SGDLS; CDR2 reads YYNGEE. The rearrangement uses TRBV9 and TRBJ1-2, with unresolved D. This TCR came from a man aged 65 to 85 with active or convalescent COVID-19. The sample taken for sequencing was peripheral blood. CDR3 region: CASSPLEGTSGYTF. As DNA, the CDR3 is TGTGCCAGCAGCCCCCTGGAGGGTACGAGTGGCTACACCTTC.